These T cell receptor beta chains were read from a single sample in a study of OX40 agonist ivuxolimab in advanced cancers. Profiled with immunoSEQ multiplex PCR; TCRdb holds only in-frame clones, not every one. The sample shows some 95,000 clones, around 82% of them seen only once. The source material was CD4+ or CD8+ T cells sorted from blood, sampled in a trial of the OX40 agonist ivuxolimab. Receptor source: an adult with an advanced solid tumor such as melanoma, head and neck, liver or kidney cancer. CDR3s include the opening cysteine and the closing phenylalanine or tryptophan. The D gene is left open where the match is weak. Only part of the rows carry a size: once, few, many, or a class if the clone is expanded.

>TRBV4-1|TRBD1|TRBJ1-2|-
CASSQLLRDRVGYGYTF
TGCGCCAGCAGCCAACTTCTAAGGGACAGGGTCGGTTATGGCTACACCTTC
>TRBV5-1|-|TRBJ2-1|-
CASSLAVTNNEQFF
TGCGCCAGCAGCTTGGCCGTCACAAACAATGAGCAGTTCTTC
>TRBV18|-|TRBJ1-2|-
CASSPEGPNYGYTF
TGTGCCAGCTCACCTGAGGGGCCCAACTATGGCTACACCTTC
>TRBV5-5|-|TRBJ2-7|once
CASSLSVSLGSFSYEQYF
TGTGCCAGCAGCTTGAGTGTTAGTTTAGGCTCCTTCTCCTACGAGCAGTACTTC
>TRBV28|-|TRBJ2-1|-
CASNPAGTYNEQFF
TGTGCCAGCAACCCAGCGGGCACCTACAATGAGCAGTTCTTC
>TRBV6-5|-|TRBJ1-2|-
CASSYVDWGAGYTF
TGTGCCAGCAGTTACGTAGATTGGGGTGCTGGCTACACCTTC
>TRBV28|-|TRBJ2-7|-
CASTLGGRTYEQYF
TGTGCCAGCACCCTAGGGGGACGGACCTACGAGCAGTACTTC
>TRBV11-3|TRBD2|TRBJ2-3|-
CASSQRRAGGEGTDTQYF
TGTGCCAGCAGCCAGAGGCGAGCGGGAGGGGAGGGCACAGATACGCAGTATTTT
>TRBV10-2|TRBD1|TRBJ2-7|-
CATETGVPHEQYF
TGCGCCACCGAGACAGGGGTCCCCCACGAGCAGTACTTC
>TRBV11-3|-|TRBJ2-1|-
CASSLEAETDNEQFF
TGTGCCAGCAGCTTAGAGGCGGAGACCGACAATGAGCAGTTCTTC
>TRBV6-5|TRBD2|TRBJ2-1|-
CASSYGPSGYNEQFF
TGTGCCAGCAGTTACGGGCCTAGCGGGTACAATGAGCAGTTCTTC
>TRBV5-1|TRBD1|TRBJ2-7|-
CASSSFMTGKSEQYF
TGCGCCAGCAGCTCCTTTATGACAGGGAAAAGCGAGCAGTACTTC
>TRBV7-9|-|TRBJ2-5|-
CASSLARGGQETQYF
TGTGCCAGCAGCTTAGCGCGCGGAGGACAAGAGACCCAGTACTTC
>TRBV9|-|TRBJ2-1|-
CASSPRGLTYNEQFF
TGTGCCAGCAGCCCACGGGGGTTAACCTACAATGAGCAGTTCTTC
>TRBV2|TRBD1|TRBJ2-3|-
CASSRQGNIDTQYF
TGTGCCAGCAGTCGACAGGGTAATATAGATACGCAGTATTTT
>TRBV10-1|-|TRBJ2-1|-
CASSDQQVYNEQFF
TGCGCCAGCAGTGACCAGCAAGTCTACAATGAGCAGTTCTTC
>TRBV19|-|TRBJ2-1|-
CASSIADSGNEQFF
TGTGCCAGTAGTATAGCAGATAGTGGCAATGAGCAGTTCTTC
>TRBV4-2|-|TRBJ2-1|-
CASSRESHRAAFYNEQFF
TGTGCCAGCAGCCGGGAGAGTCATCGAGCGGCATTCTACAATGAGCAGTTCTTC
>TRBV4-1|TRBD2|TRBJ2-1|-
CASSESLAAQYNEQFF
TGCGCCAGCAGTGAGAGTCTAGCGGCCCAATACAATGAGCAGTTCTTC
>TRBV14|-|TRBJ2-1|once
CASSVGADPVYNEQFF
TGTGCCAGCAGTGTTGGGGCGGACCCGGTCTACAATGAGCAGTTCTTC
>TRBV7-6|-|TRBJ2-3|-
CASSLGPGLTDTQYF
TGTGCCAGCAGCTTAGGGCCCGGGCTCACAGATACGCAGTATTTT
>TRBV9|TRBD1|TRBJ1-1|-
CASSTSGQVVAEAFF
TGTGCCAGCAGCACAAGCGGACAGGTCGTTGCTGAAGCTTTCTTT
>TRBV19|-|TRBJ1-6|-
CASSMFGQGGNSPLHF
TGTGCCAGTAGTATGTTCGGGCAGGGTGGAAATTCACCCCTCCACTTT
>TRBV5-6|-|TRBJ2-1|-
CASSLGVRAGQFF
TGTGCCAGCAGCTTGGGGGTCAGGGCCGGGCAGTTCTTC
>TRBV21-1|-|TRBJ2-7|-
CAWRSSDYEQYF
TGTGCCTGGAGGTCCAGCGACTACGAGCAGTACTTC
>TRBV7-9|TRBD2|TRBJ2-2|few
CASSAPGGGTSVTGELFF
TGTGCCAGCAGCGCCCCTGGCGGCGGGACTAGCGTTACCGGGGAGCTGTTTTTT
>TRBV28|-|TRBJ2-2|-
CASRAGGANTGELFF
TGTGCCAGCCGTGCCGGAGGGGCGAACACCGGGGAGCTGTTTTTT
>TRBV18|-|TRBJ2-4|-
CASSPGQQNIQYF
TGTGCCAGCTCACCGGGGCAGCAAAACATTCAGTACTTC
>TRBV2|-|TRBJ2-2|-
CASSVGENTGELFF
TGTGCCAGCAGTGTAGGGGAGAACACCGGGGAGCTGTTTTTT
>TRBV9|-|TRBJ2-3|-
CASSPRGHSTDTQYF
TGTGCCAGCAGCCCCCGCGGACATTCTACAGATACGCAGTATTTT
>TRBV27|TRBD1|TRBJ1-1|-
CASSLGQGRTEAFF
TGTGCCAGCAGTTTGGGACAGGGGAGAACTGAAGCTTTCTTT
>TRBV7-3|-|TRBJ2-1|-
CASSFWRSDEQFF
TGTGCCAGCAGCTTTTGGCGGTCCGATGAGCAGTTCTTC
>TRBV2|-|TRBJ1-2|-
CASSERGSGYTF
TGTGCCAGCAGTGAGAGGGGTAGCGGCTACACCTTC
>TRBV7-6|TRBD1|TRBJ2-7|-
CASSLRPTGTGGYEQYF
TGTGCCAGCAGCCTACGACCCACCGGGACAGGGGGCTACGAGCAGTACTTC
>TRBV11-3|TRBD2|TRBJ2-1|-
CASSSPPGLATDNEQFF
TGTGCCAGCAGCTCACCACCGGGACTAGCGACCGACAATGAGCAGTTCTTC
>TRBV5-1|-|TRBJ1-1|few
CASSLGQRDNTEAFF
TGCGCCAGCAGCTTGGGACAAAGGGATAACACTGAAGCTTTCTTT
>TRBV11-2|-|TRBJ2-7|-
CASSLRLESYEQYF
TGTGCCAGCAGCTTACGACTGGAGTCCTACGAGCAGTACTTC
>TRBV5-1|-|TRBJ2-2|-
CASSLQTQKGRSRSTGELFF
TGCGCCAGCAGCCTACAAACCCAAAAAGGACGGTCGAGAAGCACCGGGGAGCTGTTTTTT
>TRBV27|-|TRBJ1-1|-
CASSFLGVTEAFF
TGTGCCAGCAGTTTTCTGGGGGTGACTGAAGCTTTCTTT
>TRBV5-1|-|TRBJ2-3|-
CASSLATDTQYF
TGCGCCAGCAGCTTGGCCACAGATACGCAGTATTTT
>TRBV7-9|-|TRBJ1-5|-
CASSLSRDQPQHF
TGTGCCAGCAGCTTAAGCAGGGATCAGCCCCAGCATTTT
>TRBV21-1|-|TRBJ2-5|-
CASSKVKRESRGTQYF
TGTGCCAGCAGCAAAGTTAAGCGGGAGTCTCGGGGGACCCAGTACTTC
>TRBV6-1|-|TRBJ2-3|-
CASSEAPGDGDTQYF
TGTGCCAGCAGTGAAGCGCCGGGAGATGGAGATACGCAGTATTTT
>TRBV9|TRBD2|TRBJ2-2|-
CASSWALGGTGELFF
TGTGCCAGCAGCTGGGCCCTCGGGGGGACCGGGGAGCTGTTTTTT
>TRBV9|TRBD2|TRBJ2-3|-
CASSALGTSGALGDTQYF
TGTGCCAGCAGCGCGCTCGGGACTAGCGGGGCTCTGGGGGATACGCAGTATTTT